These T cell receptor beta chains were read from a single sample in a study of radiation and T cells in renal cell carcinoma. Produced via immunoSEQ multiplex PCR; TCRdb's table is partial and in-frame only. The repertoire holds about 170,000 clones, with around 89% as singletons. The starting material was blood, obtained from a patient whose treatment included radiotherapy and nephrectomy. These receptors all come from a woman aged 45 to 65 with renal cell carcinoma. Each CDR3 is given with its conserved first and last residue. The D gene is left open where the match is weak. Size values are once, few and many counts, or a class for expanded clones, and some rows have none.

D gene,J gene,V gene,clone size,CDR3 DNA,CDR3 protein
TRBD1,TRBJ2-4,TRBV9,NA,TGTGCCAGCAGCGTAGCCGGACAGGACGATCCGGCCAAAAACATTCAGTACTTC,CASSVAGQDDPAKNIQYF
TRBD2,TRBJ2-2,TRBV5-1,NA,TGCGCCAGCGGAAGCGGGGGAACCACCGGGGAGCTGTTTTTT,CASGSGGTTGELFF
NA,TRBJ2-3,TRBV7-2,NA,TGTGCCAGCGTTCCGGGCCCCACAGATACGCAGTATTTT,CASVPGPTDTQYF
NA,TRBJ2-7,TRBV19,NA,TGTGCCAGTAGTTCGACAGACACCTACGAGCAGTACTTC,CASSSTDTYEQYF
NA,TRBJ2-7,TRBV12-5,NA,TGTGCTAGTGGTTTGGTACTGGGGCAGGGTCCCAACGAGCAGTACTTC,CASGLVLGQGPNEQYF
NA,TRBJ1-1,TRBV2,NA,TGTGCCAGCAGGGACATCATCGGGGCAGGCACTGAAGCTTTCTTT,CASRDIIGAGTEAFF
TRBD1,TRBJ1-2,TRBV5-1,NA,TGCGCCAGCAGCGCTAGGGACAGGGGTGGCTACACCTTC,CASSARDRGGYTF
NA,TRBJ1-2,TRBV15,few,TGTGCCACCAGCAGAGATGGATACTCCTATGGCTACACCTTC,CATSRDGYSYGYTF
TRBD2,TRBJ2-3,TRBV7-9,once,TGTGCCAGCAGCGCCTATAGCGGGGGGGCCAAAGATACGCAGTATTTT,CASSAYSGGAKDTQYF
NA,TRBJ1-2,TRBV29-1,NA,TGCAGCGTTGAAAAGGGGTCCTATGGCTACACCTTC,CSVEKGSYGYTF
TRBD1,TRBJ2-1,TRBV5-8,NA,TGTGCCAGCAGCGCCGGACAGGGATTTCATGAGCAGTTCTTC,CASSAGQGFHEQFF
NA,TRBJ1-2,TRBV2,NA,TGTGCCAGCAGTATACAAGGAGACGCCTCGGGCTACACCTTC,CASSIQGDASGYTF
TRBD2,TRBJ2-7,TRBV27,NA,TGTGCCAGCAGTTTAGGGGGGGGTTACGAGCAGTACTTC,CASSLGGGYEQYF
NA,TRBJ2-5,TRBV15,NA,TGTGCCACCAGCCCCAAGGGTCAAGGGGGAGCAGTTGGTCCGACCCAGTACTTC,CATSPKGQGGAVGPTQYF
TRBD2,TRBJ2-5,TRBV4-3,NA,TGCGCCAGCAGCCAAGGTTTAGCGGGGGGGAGAGAGACCCAGTACTTC,CASSQGLAGGRETQYF
NA,TRBJ1-1,TRBV6-5,few,TGTGCCAGCAGTAGCCCCAGAGAAGCTTTCTTT,CASSSPREAFF
NA,TRBJ2-4,TRBV6-6,NA,TGTGCCAGCAGACCTCCCCGAACACTAGCCAAAAACATTCAGTACTTC,CASRPPRTLAKNIQYF
NA,TRBJ1-1,TRBV6-5,NA,TGTGCCAGCAGTTACTCCGGTGGGAAAACTGAAGCTTTCTTT,CASSYSGGKTEAFF
NA,TRBJ2-1,TRBV19,NA,TGTGCCACTGGTACCGGACCGAGCTCCTACAATGAGCAGTTCTTC,CATGTGPSSYNEQFF
NA,TRBJ1-1,TRBV6-5,NA,TGTGCCAGCAGTTACGGGGGCGCGGCTGAAGCTTTCTTT,CASSYGGAAEAFF
NA,TRBJ2-4,TRBV19,NA,TGTGCCAGTTCGGGACCCTCGGTTGGCAAAAACATTCAGTACTTC,CASSGPSVGKNIQYF
TRBD1,TRBJ2-3,TRBV5-1,NA,TGCGCCAGCAGCTTGCTGACAGGGACAGATACGCAGTATTTT,CASSLLTGTDTQYF
TRBD1,TRBJ1-6,TRBV11-2,NA,TGTGCCAGCAGCTTATTCGCTCCGGGACAGGGGGTCTATAATTCACCCCTCCACTTT,CASSLFAPGQGVYNSPLHF
TRBD1,TRBJ1-2,TRBV4-1,NA,TGCGCCAGCAGCCAAGCGGGACAGGGGAGTTTTTATGGCTACACCTTC,CASSQAGQGSFYGYTF
NA,TRBJ1-3,TRBV2,NA,TGTGCCAGCAGTCGGCAGGGGTCCTTTCTCTCTGGAAACACCATATATTTT,CASSRQGSFLSGNTIYF
NA,TRBJ1-1,TRBV29-1,once,TGCAGCGTTGAGTTAAAGATATTGGGCAGGGGCCGGCCTGAAGCTTTCTTT,CSVELKILGRGRPEAFF
TRBD2,TRBJ2-1,TRBV4-1,NA,TGCGCCAGCAGCCAAGTAAGGGCTAGCGGAGACAATGAGCAGTTCTTC,CASSQVRASGDNEQFF
TRBD1,TRBJ2-5,TRBV5-4,NA,TGTGCCAGCAGTCAGCAGGGGGCTGAGACCCAGTACTTC,CASSQQGAETQYF
TRBD1,TRBJ2-7,TRBV6-5,NA,TGTGCCATCGGGACAGGGGGCAATGAGCAGTACTTC,CAIGTGGNEQYF
NA,TRBJ1-2,TRBV5-8,NA,TGTGCCAGCAGCTTCCAGGGGCGGCGTGGCTACACCTTC,CASSFQGRRGYTF
TRBD1,TRBJ1-2,TRBV15,NA,TGTGCCACCAGCTTAACAGGGGATCTTGGCTACACCTTC,CATSLTGDLGYTF
NA,TRBJ2-3,TRBV18,few,TGTGCCAGCTCACCACCGAACACAGATACGCAGTATTTT,CASSPPNTDTQYF
TRBD2,TRBJ2-1,TRBV19,NA,TGTGCCAGTAGGCGGACTAGCGGGGGGCCCGTATCCTACAATGAGCAGTTCTTC,CASRRTSGGPVSYNEQFF